Below, 30 T cell receptor beta chains from the same sample are listed, as sequenced in a study of blood T cell repertoires in COVID-19. Assay used: immunoSEQ multiplex PCR; TCRdb lists only in-frame clones, some missing. The sample holds 110,000 to 150,000 clones; nearly 85% are singletons and the top ten take about two fifths. Sequencing was performed on peripheral blood. Receptors originate from a human donor in a cohort sampled during active COVID-19.

The rearrangement uses TRBV7-9 and TRBJ2-5, with 7 bases aligning to TRBD2. CDR1 is SEHNR, CDR2 FQNEAQ, per germline (reference sequence). With V trimmed by 2 bases and J by 5 bases, 11 bases remained unmatched. The CDR3 contains 16 residues. The CDR3 protein is CASSLQSTSTKETQYF. The CDR3 nucleotides are TGTGCCAGCAGCTTACAATCGACTAGCACCAAGGAGACCCAGTACTTC.

The J gene is TRBJ2-2, the V gene TRBV19; TRBD1 agrees at 8 bases. The CDR3 runs to 15 residues. The germline V gene has CDR1 LNHDA and CDR2 SQIVND (reference sequence). The J segment lost 7 bases and the V segment lost 5 bases, leaving 9 bases of the junction unmatched. For the CDR3, the DNA is TGTGCCAGTAGTCCCTCGCAGGGGGCTCGCGGGGAGCTGTTTTTT. Its translation is CASSPSQGARGELFF.

The rearrangement joins TRBV7-9 to TRBJ1-1, with D unresolved. Germline V CDR1 and CDR2: SEHNR, FQNEAQ (reference sequence). The CDR3 runs 12 residues. V lost 4 bases and J 7 bases, leaving 10 bases between the germline ends. CDR3 region: CASSSLRLEAFF. The CDR3 DNA is TGTGCCAGCAGCTCCCTACGCCTTGAAGCTTTCTTT.

CDR3 DNA: TGTGCCAGCAGCCGGACAGGTTCGCGATCCTACAATGAGCAGTTCTTC. Protein product: CASSRTGSRSYNEQFF. The rearrangement links TRBV5-4 to TRBJ2-1; 7 bases fit TRBD1. The CDR3 loop spans 16 amino acids. Trimming at V came to 4 bases and at J to 1 base, leaving 8 bases not matched to a gene. Germline CDR1 is SGHNT and CDR2 is YYREEE (reference sequence).

CDR3 DNA: TGTGCCAGCAGTCGGACAGGGGCCACCGGGGAGCTGTTTTTT. It translates to CASSRTGATGELFF. The genes are TRBV3-1 (or the pseudogene TRBV3-2) and TRBJ2-2, with 9 bases fitting TRBD1. The CDR3 sequence is 14 residues long. V was clipped by 6 bases and J by 4 bases; unmatched bases: 3. Germline CDR1 reads LGHDT; CDR2 reads YNNKEL (reference sequence).

This clone was found a few times. The V and J genes are TRBV18 and TRBJ1-1; 9 bases align to TRBD1. This CDR3 is built from 14 residues. Germline trimming cut 5 bases from V and 11 bases from J; bases unmatched to any gene: 12. The germline V gene encodes CDR1 KGHSH and CDR2 LQKENI. CDR3 nucleotides: TGTGCCAGCTCAGAATATCCGGGACAGGGTAACGCTTTCTTT. Residues: CASSEYPGQGNAFF.

The rearrangement links TRBV18 to TRBJ1-1; tentatively, D is TRBD1 (6 bases). Per germline, CDR1 KGHSH and CDR2 LQKENI. V dropped 5 bases and J dropped 8 bases, with 15 bases sitting between them. The CDR3 totals 13 residues. The CDR3 sequence: CASSSRQEAEAFF. The DNA for the CDR3 is TGTGCCAGCTCATCTCGACAGGAGGCCGAAGCTTTCTTT.

This chain uses TRBV5-1 with TRBJ1-4; D perhaps matches TRBD1 (5 bases). Between the trimmed V and J ends, which lost 1 base and 4 bases, there was a span of 17 bases. The CDR3 consists of 17 residues. Per germline, CDR1 SGHRS and CDR2 YFSETQ. As DNA, the CDR3 is TGCGCCAGCAGCTTGAGTCGGGGGAGGACGGGTAATGAAAAACTGTTTTTT. As protein: CASSLSRGRTGNEKLFF.

J is TRBJ1-1 and V is TRBV7-8; TRBD1 aligns across 7 bases. Germline loops: CDR1 SGHVS, CDR2 FQNEAQ. Trimming removed 10 bases from V and 1 base from J; junction bases left unmatched: 3. The length of the CDR3 is 12 residues. The CDR3 reads CATRTGNTEAFF. CDR3 coding DNA: TGTGCCACCCGGACAGGGAACACTGAAGCTTTCTTT.

This chain connects TRBV19 to TRBJ2-1, with TRBD2 matching 8 bases. CDR1 is LNHDA, CDR2 SQIVND, per germline (reference sequence). V was pared by 6 bases and J by 13 bases, with 14 bases of the junction left unmatched. This CDR3 has 14 residues. CDR3 in amino acids: CASRTQAGTSFQFF. DNA for the CDR3: TGTGCCAGTAGGACCCAAGCCGGGACTAGTTTCCAGTTCTTC.

The chain uses TRBV29-1 and TRBJ2-5, with D perhaps matching TRBD1 or TRBD2 (5 bases each). Trimming stripped 7 bases from V and 4 bases from J, with 16 bases between. The CDR3 covers 13 residues. Germline CDR1 reads SQVTM; CDR2 reads ANQGSEA. CDR3 bases: TGCAGCGGGGGGAAAGGCGGTAGAGAGACCCAGTACTTC. Translation: CSGGKGGRETQYF.

This sequence joins TRBV6-2 or TRBV6-3 and TRBJ1-1; D call uncertain. Germline loops: CDR1 MNHEY, CDR2 SVGEGT. This CDR3 has 14 residues. The germline V and J ends were trimmed by 4 bases and 7 bases, with 16 bases remaining between them. CDR3: CASSFRGLPGEAFF. CDR3 sequence (DNA): TGTGCCAGCAGTTTTCGAGGGTTGCCGGGTGAAGCTTTCTTT.

The chain links TRBV7-9 to TRBJ2-3; D is uncertain. CDR3 length equals 17 residues. Germline values: CDR1 SEHNR, CDR2 FQNEAQ (reference sequence). The germline V and J ends were trimmed by 1 base and 2 bases, with 16 bases remaining between them. This chain's CDR3 is CASSLDRGSPFTDTQYF. The CDR3 DNA reads as TGTGCCAGCAGCTTAGATAGAGGCAGCCCTTTCACAGATACGCAGTATTTT.

DNA for the CDR3: TGTGCCAGCAGCCAACGGGGCGGGGGCACAGATACGCAGTATTTT. Translated, it gives CASSQRGGGTDTQYF. The rearrangement links TRBV13 to TRBJ2-3; TRBD2 is a possible D gene (6 bases). V dropped 5 bases and J dropped 1 base, with 13 bases sitting between them. This CDR3 comprises 15 residues. Germline lookup yields CDR1 PRHDT and CDR2 FYEKMQ (reference sequence).

This clone was counted once. The CDR3 reads CASSLTDNSPLHF. DNA for the CDR3: TGTGCCAGCAGTTTGACAGATAATTCACCCCTCCACTTT. The gene calls are TRBV12-3 or TRBV12-4 and TRBJ1-6, with D possibly TRBD1 on 5 matching bases. This CDR3 contains 13 residues. V was trimmed by 3 bases and J by 5 bases, leaving 5 bases between them.

V is TRBV6-2 or TRBV6-3 and J is TRBJ2-2; D gene unclear. This CDR3 region has 12 residues. Trimming left V 5 bases short and J 7 bases short, with 8 bases between. Germline assignment: CDR1 MNHEY and CDR2 SVGEGT. CDR3: CASSVYIGELFF. The CDR3 region has the DNA TGTGCCAGCAGTGTATATATCGGGGAGCTGTTTTTT.

The CDR3 DNA reads TGCGCCAGCAGCTTGGGAGGACAGGGAGGTACTGAAGCTTTCTTT. Translating it yields CASSLGGQGGTEAFF. This sequence joins TRBV5-1 and TRBJ1-1; 8 nucleotides line up with TRBD1. CDR1 is SGHRS and CDR2 is YFSETQ in the germline V gene. V lost 0 bases, J lost 5 bases, and 6 bases stayed unmatched. The CDR3 totals 15 residues.

This chain uses TRBV24-1 with TRBJ2-3, with TRBD2 identical over 12 bases. The CDR3 is 21 amino acids. V shed 5 bases, J shed 0 bases, and the junction held 17 bases outside the gene matches. The germline V gene has CDR1 KGHDR and CDR2 SFDVKD. As DNA, the CDR3 is TGTGCCACCAGTGGAGACACGACTAGCGGGAGCCTCAGAACTAGCACAGATACGCAGTATTTT. Translated, it gives CATSGDTTSGSLRTSTDTQYF.

The chain has TRBV6-5 and TRBJ2-6; 8 bases align to TRBD1. V was clipped by 6 bases and J by 3 bases; unmatched bases: 4. Germline V gene data show CDR1 as MNHEY and CDR2 as SVGAGI. This CDR3 contains 15 residues. As DNA, the CDR3 is TGTGCCAGCAGGACAGGGGCCGGTGGGGCCAACGTCCTGACTTTC. Its translation is CASRTGAGGANVLTF.

This chain links TRBV11-1 with TRBJ2-5, with D hard to call. V lost 5 bases to trimming and J lost 1 base, with 14 bases between them. This CDR3 is 15 amino acids long. Germline V gives CDR1 SGHAT, CDR2 FQDESV (reference sequence). The CDR3 loop reads CASSRGYGSQETQYF. For the CDR3, the DNA is TGTGCCAGCAGCCGTGGTTATGGCAGCCAAGAGACCCAGTACTTC.

The chain couples TRBV6-5 to TRBJ1-1; TRBD1 matches at 9 bases. V shed 6 bases and J 3 bases; nucleotides not matched to a gene: 5. The CDR3 covers 14 residues. Germline V CDR1 and CDR2: MNHEY, SVGAGI. In nucleotides, the CDR3 is TGTGCCAGCAGCCACAGGGGGCGAGACACTGAAGCTTTCTTT. It codes for CASSHRGRDTEAFF.

V gene TRBV5-1 combines with J gene TRBJ1-1, with TRBD1 matching 10 bases. The V gene end was trimmed by 4 bases and the J gene end by 0 bases; junction bases not matched to a gene: 9. The CDR3 contains 17 residues. Germline CDR1 and CDR2: SGHRS and YFSETQ. The CDR3 nucleotides are TGCGCCAGCAGCACGCTGGGGACAGGGGCATTGAACACTGAAGCTTTCTTT. Translation gives CASSTLGTGALNTEAFF. Drawing the rest from reference TRBV5-1 and TRBJ1-1, the complete variable domain is KAGVTQTPRYLIKTRGQQVTLSCSPISGHRSVSWYQQTPGQGLQFLFEYFSETQRNKGNFPGRFSGRQFSNSRSEMNVSTLELGDSALYLCASSTLGTGALNTEAFFGQGTRLTVV.

This clone has only a few counts. The genes are TRBV3-1 (or the pseudogene TRBV3-2) and TRBJ2-1; a weak D match, TRBD1 (5 bases). Deletions cut 4 bases from V and 5 bases from J, with 9 bases between. This CDR3 is built from 13 residues. The germline V gene has CDR1 LGHDT and CDR2 YNNKEL (reference sequence). The CDR3 sequence is CASSPTANNEQFF. The CDR3, as DNA: TGTGCCAGCAGCCCGACAGCGAACAATGAGCAGTTCTTC.

This sequence joins TRBV15 and TRBJ1-4; 8 bases fit TRBD1. CDR3 size: 13 residues. Germline CDR1 reads LNHNV; CDR2 reads YYDKDF (reference sequence). J gave up 7 bases and V 8 bases, and 6 bases lay outside the gene matches. CDR3: CATGLGQGEKLFF. The CDR3 bases are TGTGCCACCGGACTAGGACAGGGTGAAAAACTGTTTTTT.

V and J are TRBV11-3 and TRBJ1-1; weak D call: TRBD1 (5 bases). Looked up from germline, CDR1 is SGHNT and CDR2 is YENEEA. Trimming left V 4 bases short and J 4 bases short, with 10 bases between. CDR3 length: 13 amino acids. In DNA, the CDR3 is TGTGCCAGCAGCTACAGCAGGGCCACTGAAGCTTTCTTT. Amino acids: CASSYSRATEAFF.

A single count supports this clone. V gene TRBV5-6 combines with J gene TRBJ1-2, with 9 bases lining up with TRBD1. V gave up 3 bases and J gave up 5 bases; unmatched junction bases: 8. The CDR3 contains 15 residues. Germline CDR1 and CDR2: SGHDT and YYEEEE. CDR3 sequence (DNA): TGTGCCAGCAGCTGGGGGACAGGGCCTGGATATGGCTACACCTTC. It encodes CASSWGTGPGYGYTF.

The V call is TRBV11-2, the J call TRBJ1-6, with 7 bases aligning to TRBD1. Germline CDR1 SGHAT, CDR2 FQNNGV. This CDR3 spans 14 amino acids. V shed 2 bases, J shed 7 bases, and the junction held 2 bases outside the gene matches. CDR3 sequence reads: CASSLKQGNSPLHF. The CDR3 nucleotides are TGTGCCAGCAGCTTAAAACAGGGGAATTCACCCCTCCACTTT.

This clone occurred a few times. The chain couples TRBV7-9 to TRBJ1-2; 7 bases fit TRBD1. V was clipped by 5 bases and J by 4 bases; unmatched bases: 16. The CDR3 consists of 17 residues. Germline values: CDR1 SEHNR, CDR2 FQNEAQ (reference sequence). CDR3 nucleotides: TGTGCCAGCAGCGTCGCGGGACAGCTCTTACTCTCCTATGGCTACACCTTC. Its protein is CASSVAGQLLLSYGYTF.

This sequence joins TRBV9 and TRBJ1-6, with a weak D call TRBD1 (6 bases). Germline V lookup: CDR1 SGDLS, CDR2 YYNGEE. The CDR3 runs 15 residues. V dropped 2 bases and J dropped 13 bases, with 19 bases sitting between them. CDR3 nucleotide sequence: TGTGCCAGCAGCGTCGCAGGGGACGGTGTTGCGCCCCTCCACTTT. Translated: CASSVAGDGVAPLHF.

The chain links TRBV5-4 to TRBJ1-4; D perhaps matches TRBD1 (6 bases). The CDR3 has 11 residues. Germline CDR1 is SGHNT and CDR2 is YYREEE (reference sequence). Trimming pared 7 bases from V and 8 bases from J, leaving 9 bases between. The CDR3 DNA reads as TGTGCCAGCGGCCAGGGGGAAAAACTGTTTTTT. It is translated as CASGQGEKLFF.